Listed here are 8 T cell receptor beta chains from one sample, sequenced in a study of persistence of HIV-infected CD4 T cells. The libraries were made with immunoSEQ version 4 in survey mode. Libraries were prepared by immunoSEQ multiplex PCR; TCRdb keeps only in-frame clonotypes and omits some of them. The sample yields tens of thousands of clones, roughly 82% seen once. Cells were stimulated with overlapping HIV-1 Gag 15-mer peptides. CD40L-negative CD69-negative CD45RO-high memory CD4+ T cells were sorted as populations depleted of antigen-responding cells. Their antigens remain unidentified. The source was CD4+ T cells sorted from PBMCs after 18-hour stimulation, collected from a patient who received antiretroviral therapy. The receptor source for this set is an adult woman with HIV who was CMV-seropositive.

This chain links TRBV5-4 with TRBJ2-6, with 8 bases lining up with TRBD1. This CDR3 contains 17 residues. Per germline, CDR1 SGHNT and CDR2 YYREEE (reference sequence). After removal of 0 bases from V and 3 bases from J, the junction contained 5 bases not matched to a gene. The CDR3 spells CASSLAAGGRGANVLTF. In DNA form, the CDR3 reads TGTGCCAGCAGCTTGGCGGCAGGGGGCCGTGGGGCCAACGTCCTGACTTTC.

The CDR3 DNA sequence: TGTGCCAGCAGTTACTCCGCGCGCGAGAGGGAAGCTTTCTTT. It codes for CASSYSAREREAFF. V gene TRBV6-5 combines with J gene TRBJ1-1; D not resolved. CDR1 and CDR2 from the germline V gene are MNHEY and SVGAGI. The CDR3 loop spans 14 amino acids. The germline V and J ends were trimmed by 0 bases and 8 bases, with 13 bases remaining between them.

The chain joins TRBV24-1 to TRBJ1-5; D is ambiguous. The germline gives CDR1 KGHDR, CDR2 SFDVKD. The V end lost 3 bases, the J end lost 0 bases, and 8 bases lay between the germline ends. The CDR3 has 15 residues. Here the CDR3 reads CATSDHRYSNQPQHF. The CDR3 DNA reads as TGTGCCACCAGTGATCACCGATATAGCAATCAGCCCCAGCATTTT.

The CDR3 loop reads CASSLAPRDEQYF. In nucleotides, the CDR3 is TGCGCCAGCAGCTTGGCTCCCAGGGACGAGCAGTACTTC. The chain is built from TRBV5-1 and TRBJ2-7; maybe TRBD1 (5 bases). Trimming took off 0 bases at V and 5 bases at J, with 9 bases between the two ends. CDR1 SGHRS and CDR2 YFSETQ come from the germline V gene. There are 13 residues in the CDR3.

This clone was seen a few times. This chain links TRBV6-1 with TRBJ2-2; D unresolved. The length of the CDR3 is 15 residues. V was shortened by 0 bases and J by 5 bases, with 10 bases between the two germline ends. The germline V gene has CDR1 MNHNS and CDR2 SASEGT. DNA for the CDR3: TGTGCCAGCAGTGAAGCTAGGGAAGGGACCGGGGAGCTGTTTTTT. Translation gives CASSEAREGTGELFF.

The chain recombines TRBV30 with TRBJ2-7, with a possible D match to TRBD1 (6 bases). This CDR3 has 13 amino acids. V lost 0 bases to trimming and J lost 2 bases, with 8 bases between them. Germline CDR1 is GTSNPN and CDR2 is SVGIG (reference sequence). The CDR3 nucleotides read TGTGCCTGGAGTGTAGGGGGTCCCTACGAGCAGTACTTC. Protein product: CAWSVGGPYEQYF.

The chain links TRBV2 to TRBJ1-5; D remains unclear. Germline CDR1 reads SNHLY; CDR2 reads FYNNEI. The CDR3 has 15 amino acids. V lost 2 bases and J lost 2, with 10 bases in between. This CDR3 reads CASSETPGGNQPQHF. The CDR3 bases are TGTGCCAGCAGTGAAACCCCCGGGGGCAATCAGCCCCAGCATTTT.

The V and J genes are TRBV6-2 or TRBV6-3 and TRBJ1-1, with 7 bases aligning to TRBD1. The germline CDR1 and CDR2 sequences are MNHEY and SVGEGT. The CDR3 is 14 amino acids. After removal of 7 bases from V and 6 bases from J, the junction contained 11 bases not matched to a gene. The CDR3 here is CASTPLKGAAEAFF. As DNA, the CDR3 is TGTGCCAGCACCCCCCTGAAGGGGGCCGCTGAAGCTTTCTTT.